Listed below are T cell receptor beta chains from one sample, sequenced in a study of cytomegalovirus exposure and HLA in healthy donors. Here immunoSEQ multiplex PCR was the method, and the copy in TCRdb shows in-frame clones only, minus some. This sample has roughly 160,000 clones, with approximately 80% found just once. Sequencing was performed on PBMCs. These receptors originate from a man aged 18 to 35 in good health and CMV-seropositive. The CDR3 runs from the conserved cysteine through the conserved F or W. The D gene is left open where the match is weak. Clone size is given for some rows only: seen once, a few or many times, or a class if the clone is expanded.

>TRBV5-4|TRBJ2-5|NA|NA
CASSFEGRETQYF
TGTGCCAGCAGCTTCGAAGGGAGGGAGACCCAGTACTTC
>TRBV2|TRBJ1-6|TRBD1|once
CARTESGGRNSPLHF
TGTGCCAGGACAGAATCAGGGGGCAGGAATTCACCCCTCCACTTT
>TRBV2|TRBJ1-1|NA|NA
CASNPPRGRRGTEAFF
TGTGCCAGCAACCCTCCGCGAGGGCGTCGGGGCACTGAAGCTTTCTTT
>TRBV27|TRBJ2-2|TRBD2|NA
CASSPGLAGANTGELFF
TGTGCCAGCAGTCCGGGACTAGCGGGAGCAAACACCGGGGAGCTGTTTTTT
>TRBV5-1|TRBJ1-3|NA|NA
CASTPYSGTSSGNTIYF
TGCGCCAGCACCCCTTATTCGGGGACTAGCTCTGGAAACACCATATATTTT
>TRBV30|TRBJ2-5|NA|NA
CAWEGGGEGTQYF
TGTGCCTGGGAGGGGGGGGGCGAAGGGACCCAGTACTTC
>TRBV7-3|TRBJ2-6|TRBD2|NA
CASSLNPAGSSGANVLTF
TGTGCCAGCAGCTTAAATCCAGCGGGGAGCTCTGGGGCCAACGTCCTGACTTTC
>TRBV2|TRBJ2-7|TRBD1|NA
CASNGRDRVVF
TGTGCCAGCAATGGCCGGGACAGGGTTGTATTC
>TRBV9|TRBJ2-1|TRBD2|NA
CASSVDPGGNNEQFF
TGTGCCAGCAGCGTAGATCCGGGGGGGAACAATGAGCAGTTCTTC
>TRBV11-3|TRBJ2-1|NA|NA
CASSPNSVSNEQFF
TGTGCCAGCAGCCCAAACTCTGTGAGCAATGAGCAGTTCTTC
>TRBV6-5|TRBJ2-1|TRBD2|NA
CASSLGTSGYNEQFF
TGTGCCAGCAGTCTGGGGACTAGCGGCTACAATGAGCAGTTCTTC
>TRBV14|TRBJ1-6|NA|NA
CASSQELSGGSPLHF
TGTGCCAGCAGCCAAGAGTTGTCCGGGGGATCACCCCTCCACTTT
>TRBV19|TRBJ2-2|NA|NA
CASSIRAGELFF
TGTGCCAGTAGTATCAGGGCCGGGGAGCTGTTTTTT
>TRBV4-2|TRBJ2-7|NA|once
CASSQDGGTSYEQYF
TGTGCCAGCAGCCAAGATGGAGGGACCTCCTACGAGCAGTACTTC
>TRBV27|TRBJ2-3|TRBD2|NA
CASSSLRGRGTDTQYF
TGTGCCAGCAGTTCCCTCCGCGGGAGGGGAACAGATACGCAGTATTTT
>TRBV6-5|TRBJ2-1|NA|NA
CASSYSGLVYEQFF
TGTGCCAGCAGTTACTCTGGTCTAGTCTATGAGCAGTTCTTC
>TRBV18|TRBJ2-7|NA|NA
CASSPGQTYEQYF
TGTGCCAGCTCACCAGGACAGACCTACGAGCAGTACTTC
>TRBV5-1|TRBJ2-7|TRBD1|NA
CASSLGPTGGTYEQYF
TGCGCCAGCAGCTTGGGACCGACAGGGGGGACCTACGAGCAGTACTTC
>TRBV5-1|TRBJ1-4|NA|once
CASMGGFEFSNEKLFF
TGCGCCAGCATGGGGGGGTTCGAGTTTTCTAATGAAAAACTGTTTTTT
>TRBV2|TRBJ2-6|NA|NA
CASRQGTDGANGLTF
TGTGCCAGCAGACAGGGTACAGACGGGGCCAACGGCCTGACTTTC
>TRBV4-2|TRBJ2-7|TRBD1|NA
CASSQAIQGYEQYF
TGTGCCAGCAGCCAAGCCATACAGGGGTACGAGCAGTACTTC